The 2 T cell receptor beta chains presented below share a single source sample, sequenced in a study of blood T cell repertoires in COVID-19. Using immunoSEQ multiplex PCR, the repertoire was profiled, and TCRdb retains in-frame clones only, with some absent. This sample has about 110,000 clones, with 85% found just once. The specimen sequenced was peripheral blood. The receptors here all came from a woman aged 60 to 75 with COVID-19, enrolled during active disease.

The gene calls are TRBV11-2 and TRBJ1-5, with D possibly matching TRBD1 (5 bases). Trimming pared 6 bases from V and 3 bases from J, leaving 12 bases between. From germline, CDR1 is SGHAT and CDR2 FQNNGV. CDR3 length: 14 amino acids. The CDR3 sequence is CASRLDSLNQPQHF. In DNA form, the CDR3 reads TGTGCCAGCAGGCTCGACAGCCTCAATCAGCCCCAGCATTTT.

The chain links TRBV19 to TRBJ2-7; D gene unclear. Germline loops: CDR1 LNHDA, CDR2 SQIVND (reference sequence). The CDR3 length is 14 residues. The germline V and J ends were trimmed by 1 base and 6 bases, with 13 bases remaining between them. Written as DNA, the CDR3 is TGTGCCAGTAGTATAGCCCTTAGCCTCCGCGAGCAGTACTTC. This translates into CASSIALSLREQYF.